This entry lists 26 T cell receptor beta chains sequenced from one sample in a study of T-cell reconstitution after alpha-beta-depleted transplantation in children. Library preparation (for TCRbeta) was performed with unique molecular identifiers. TCRdb re-called the PCR reads with MiXCR, one entry per CDR3 protein. The profile shows about a million distinct CDR3 sequences, about 26% of them singletons. The material was PBMCs, mostly from graft donor cells, obtained 360 days after TCRalphabeta/CD19-depleted stem cell transplant. Receptor source: a boy under three years old who had a stem cell transplant for SCID, so the T cells may come from the graft donor.

In this sample, this clonotype turned up a few times. This chain links TRBV20-1 with TRBJ2-1, with 10 bases identical to TRBD2. V shed 1 base and J 8 bases; nucleotides not matched to a gene: 17. Germline V gives CDR1 DFQATT, CDR2 SNEGSKA (reference sequence). The length of the CDR3 is 18 residues. As DNA, the CDR3 is TGCAGTGCTAGAGCCTCGATCCGGGCTAGCGGGGGTTTGTATGAGCAGTTCTTC. It codes for CSARASIRASGGLYEQFF.

J is TRBJ1-1 and V is TRBV3-1; D is uncertain. This CDR3 comprises 13 residues. The germline V gene has CDR1 LGHDT and CDR2 YNNKEL (reference sequence). V was shortened by 3 bases and J by 2 bases, with 7 bases between the two germline ends. The CDR3 sequence: CASSQMSNTEAFF. The CDR3 DNA is TGTGCCAGCAGCCAGATGAGTAACACTGAAGCTTTCTTT.

In this sample, this clonotype turned up a few times. The CDR3 spells CASSSRSPNSPLHF. CDR3 DNA: TGTGCCAGCAGTTCCCGGAGTCCTAATTCACCCCTCCACTTT. The chain employs TRBV6-5 and TRBJ1-6; unclear D gene. The CDR3 is 14 residues long. Germline values: CDR1 MNHEY, CDR2 SVGAGI. Trimming cost V 4 bases and J 6 bases, with 10 bases left between them.

The chain uses TRBV7-2 and TRBJ2-1, with D hard to call. Trimming removed 5 bases at V and 8 bases at J, with 10 bases between. The CDR3 loop spans 12 amino acids. The germline V gene has CDR1 SGHTA and CDR2 FQGNSA. The CDR3 coding sequence is TGTGCCAGCAGCCCCGCTAGGTATGAGCAGTTCTTC. Amino acids: CASSPARYEQFF.

The rearrangement links TRBV20-1 to TRBJ2-7; TRBD2 matches at 8 bases. With V trimmed by 2 bases and J by 4 bases, 4 bases remained unmatched. This CDR3 region has 13 residues. CDR1 and CDR2 from the germline V gene are DFQATT and SNEGSKA (reference sequence). Here the CDR3 DNA reads TGCAGTGCTAGAAAGCGGGGGACTTACGAGCAGTACTTC. Amino acid sequence: CSARKRGTYEQYF.

The table lists this clonotype with a few counts. V is TRBV29-1 and J is TRBJ2-5; D remains ambiguous. The V and J ends lost 4 bases and 1 base respectively, with 7 bases between them. CDR3 length equals 12 residues. CDR1 is SQVTM and CDR2 is ANQGSEA in the germline V gene. CDR3 amino acids: CSVATSQETQYF. The CDR3 coding sequence is TGCAGCGTTGCGACATCCCAAGAGACCCAGTACTTC. Supplemented by reference TRBV29-1 and TRBJ2-5, the full variable domain reads SAVISQKPSRDICQRGTSLTIQCQVDSQVTMMFWYRQQPGQSLTLIATANQGSEATYESGFVIDKFPISRPNLTFSTLTVSNMSPEDSSIYLCSVATSQETQYFGPGTRLLVL.

In this sample, this clonotype turned up many times. The genes are TRBV12-3 or TRBV12-4 and TRBJ2-3, with 8 positions matching TRBD1. Unmatched junction bases numbered 5, after V lost 6 bases and J lost 3 bases. This CDR3 comprises 14 residues. The CDR3 reads CASSFGQGTDTQYF. The CDR3, as DNA: TGTGCCAGCAGCTTCGGACAGGGAACAGATACGCAGTATTTT.

This clonotype occurred a few times. The chain uses TRBV7-9 and TRBJ2-7; D might be TRBD1 (7 bases). V lost 5 bases and J 3 bases, leaving 14 bases between the germline ends. This CDR3 contains 14 residues. CDR1 is SEHNR, CDR2 FQNEAQ, per germline (reference sequence). CDR3 sequence (DNA): TGTGCCAGCAGCCCTCAGGGGGGTGGCTACGAGCAGTACTTC. Translated, it gives CASSPQGGGYEQYF.

This clonotype has only one observation. V is TRBV5-1 and J is TRBJ2-3, with D maybe TRBD1 (6 bases). The germline V gene encodes CDR1 SGHRS and CDR2 YFSETQ. The CDR3 is made up of 15 amino acids. Trimming removed 5 bases from V and 1 base from J, with 14 bases in between. The CDR3 region is CASRSVTGRTDTQYF. The DNA of the CDR3 is TGCGCCAGCAGATCGGTGACAGGCCGCACAGATACGCAGTATTTT.

This clonotype came up a few times. This rearrangement joins TRBV12-3 or TRBV12-4 to TRBJ2-3, with TRBD1 matching 9 bases. After removal of 4 bases from V and 2 bases from J, the junction contained 4 bases not matched to a gene. There are 15 residues in the CDR3. CDR3 region: CASSSGQGITDTQYF. The CDR3 region has the DNA TGTGCCAGCAGTTCCGGACAGGGGATCACAGATACGCAGTATTTT.

The sample holds a few counts of this clonotype. The CDR3, as DNA: TGTGCCAGCAGTTTAGCGAGGGTAACTGAAGCTTTCTTT. Its translation is CASSLARVTEAFF. The V gene is TRBV12-3 or TRBV12-4, the J gene TRBJ1-1; no reliable D call. Trimming removed 0 bases from V and 5 bases from J, with 7 bases in between. The CDR3 is 13 residues long.

This sequence joins TRBV6-5 and TRBJ1-6; D remains ambiguous. Trimming removed 2 bases at V and 8 bases at J, with 4 bases between. This CDR3 has 12 residues. Germline lookup yields CDR1 MNHEY and CDR2 SVGAGI. CDR3 amino acids: CASSYEDSPLHF. The CDR3 DNA reads TGTGCCAGCAGTTACGAAGATTCACCCCTCCACTTT.

The V gene is TRBV20-1, the J gene TRBJ1-5, with a weak D call TRBD1 (6 bases). V was pared by 4 bases and J by 7 bases, with 14 bases between. The CDR3 extends over 13 amino acids. Germline assignment: CDR1 DFQATT and CDR2 SNEGSKA (reference sequence). The DNA for the CDR3 is TGCAGTGCTAACAGGGATACCAACCAGCCCCAGCATTTT. Translated: CSANRDTNQPQHF.

This clonotype was seen a few times. This chain uses TRBV25-1 with TRBJ2-7, with TRBD1 identical over 10 bases. The CDR3 contains 15 residues. Trimming removed 3 bases from V and 2 bases from J; junction bases left unmatched: 4. Per the germline V gene, CDR1 is MGHDK and CDR2 is SYGVNS. The CDR3 nucleotides are TGTGCCAGCAGTGATGGGACAGGGGCTACCTACGAGCAGTACTTC. Protein sequence: CASSDGTGATYEQYF.

This clonotype was counted a few times. The rearrangement links TRBV7-2 to TRBJ1-3; the match to TRBD1 covers 9 bases. After removal of 5 bases from V and 8 bases from J, the junction contained 7 bases not matched to a gene. Germline-derived CDR1 and CDR2 are SGHTA and FQGNSA. There are 14 residues in the CDR3. CDR3 in amino acids: CASSQDRGADTIYF. The CDR3 nucleotides read TGTGCCAGCAGCCAGGACAGGGGAGCGGACACCATATATTTT.

V is TRBV10-3 and J is TRBJ2-5, with 10 bases lining up with TRBD1. The CDR3 contains 14 residues. Trimming removed 5 bases from V and 4 bases from J; junction bases left unmatched: 4. Per germline, CDR1 ENHRY and CDR2 SYGVKD. The CDR3 reads CAISLTGGAETQYF. Written as DNA, the CDR3 is TGTGCCATCAGTTTGACAGGGGGCGCAGAGACCCAGTACTTC.

The chain employs TRBV7-6 and TRBJ1-2; the match to TRBD1 covers 8 bases. With V trimmed by 4 bases and J by 6 bases, 4 bases remained unmatched. The CDR3 length is 13 residues. Per the germline V gene, CDR1 is SGHVS and CDR2 is FNYEAQ. This CDR3 reads CASSSGQGDGYTF. The CDR3 DNA is TGTGCCAGCAGCTCCGGACAGGGAGATGGCTACACCTTC.

The rearrangement joins TRBV28 to TRBJ2-7; perhaps TRBD1 as D (5 bases). Germline V CDR1 and CDR2: MDHEN, SYDVKM. The CDR3 extends over 15 amino acids. The V and J ends lost 5 bases and 2 bases respectively, with 16 bases between them. The CDR3 region has the DNA TGTGCCAGCAGTACCCCGGGTCTGGGGCCCTACGAGCAGTACTTC. Protein product: CASSTPGLGPYEQYF.

This clonotype came up a few times. The chain has TRBV12-3 or TRBV12-4 and TRBJ2-5, with D tentatively TRBD2 (5 bases). This CDR3 is built from 14 residues. V lost 5 bases and J lost 5, with 15 bases in between. CDR3 coding DNA: TGTGCCAGCAGTGAATATTTTTCGGGGGAGACCCAGTACTTC. Protein product: CASSEYFSGETQYF.

The chain joins TRBV6-5 to TRBJ2-2; the D call may be TRBD1 or TRBD2 (5 bases each). CDR1 and CDR2 (germline): MNHEY, SVGAGI. Trimming took off 0 bases at V and 1 base at J, with 6 bases between the two ends. This CDR3 is built from 15 residues. The chain's CDR3 is CASSYSGRNTGELFF. In nucleotides, the CDR3 is TGTGCCAGCAGTTACTCGGGACGGAACACCGGGGAGCTGTTTTTT.

This clonotype was counted at least ten times. The V and J genes are TRBV5-1 and TRBJ2-1; D call uncertain. The V gene lost 0 bases and the J gene lost 7 bases, with 8 bases spanning the gap. CDR3 length: 13 amino acids. Germline CDR1 and CDR2: SGHRS and YFSETQ. CDR3 bases: TGCGCCAGCAGCTTGGCCGTCGGGAATGAGCAGTTCTTC. It translates to CASSLAVGNEQFF. Drawing the rest from reference TRBV5-1 and TRBJ2-1, the complete variable domain is KAGVTQTPRYLIKTRGQQVTLSCSPISGHRSVSWYQQTPGQGLQFLFEYFSETQRNKGNFPGRFSGRQFSNSRSEMNVSTLELGDSALYLCASSLAVGNEQFFGPGTRLTVL.

V and J are TRBV5-1 and TRBJ2-5; 11 bases fit TRBD2. The CDR3 spans 18 residues. Germline CDR1 reads SGHRS; CDR2 reads YFSETQ. V lost 4 bases, J lost 2 bases, and 13 bases stayed unmatched. The CDR3 region has the DNA TGCGCCAGCAGCCCCGGGACTAGCGGCTTCGTTACACAAGAGACCCAGTACTTC. Its protein is CASSPGTSGFVTQETQYF.

This clonotype has a handful of counts. The chain couples TRBV6-1 to TRBJ1-6; D unresolved. V lost 4 bases to trimming and J lost 9 bases, with 19 bases between them. The CDR3 spans 16 residues. The germline gives CDR1 MNHNS, CDR2 SASEGT. Here the CDR3 DNA reads TGTGCCAGCAGTGTTGCCGGGTCCCAAAACGGTTCACCCCTCCACTTT. Its translation is CASSVAGSQNGSPLHF.

In this sample, this clonotype turned up many times. This chain joins TRBV10-3 and TRBJ2-3; possibly TRBD1 or TRBD2 for D (6 bases each). Germline CDR1 and CDR2: ENHRY and SYGVKD. Deletions cut 0 bases from V and 5 bases from J, with 24 bases between. This CDR3 spans 19 amino acids. The CDR3 DNA sequence: TGTGCCATCAGTGAGTCGGCGGACGCATGGGGGGCATCCGTAGATACGCAGTATTTT. Residues: CAISESADAWGASVDTQYF.

CDR3 region: CASSLQVPADTQYF. The CDR3 DNA follows: TGTGCCAGCAGTCTACAGGTTCCGGCTGATACGCAGTATTTT. This sequence joins TRBV6-2 or TRBV6-3 and TRBJ2-3; a possible D gene is TRBD1 (5 bases). The V gene's germline CDR1 is MNHEY and CDR2 SVGEGT. Trimming removed 5 bases from V and 6 bases from J, with 15 bases in between. This CDR3 is built from 14 residues.

The rearrangement joins TRBV7-2 to TRBJ2-7; TRBD1 matches at 8 bases. Per germline, CDR1 SGHTA and CDR2 FQGNSA. The CDR3 runs to 14 residues. Unmatched junction bases numbered 7, after V lost 8 bases and J lost 1 base. The CDR3: CASAGGAGSYEQYF. The DNA for the CDR3 is TGTGCCAGCGCAGGGGGCGCAGGATCCTACGAGCAGTACTTC.